Sequencing of this T cell receptor beta chain was carried out in a study of OX40 agonist ivuxolimab in advanced cancers. Findings of the study overall: Patients who responded partially at 0.1-3.0 mg/kg showed clonal expansion ranking among the lowest. Researchers report that CD8+ T cells had, on average, more expanded clones than CD4+.

V lost 1 base and J lost 5; bases outside the gene matches: 13. The CDR3 is made up of 17 amino acids. The germline V gene encodes CDR1 SEHNR and CDR2 FQNEAQ (reference sequence). Note on this clone: Antigen specificity is unknown.

Data came from immunoSEQ multiplex PCR; TCRdb stores just in-frame clones and leaves some out. The profile shows 65,000 to 95,000 clones, almost 90% of them singletons. The timepoints at which blood was sampled were baseline, cycle 4 day 1, and cycle 7 day 1. This material consisted of CD4+ or CD8+ T cells sorted from blood, taken in a trial of the OX40 agonist ivuxolimab. This rearrangement joins TRBV7-9 to TRBJ2-7; 8 nucleotides agree with TRBD2. The TCR was taken from an adult with an advanced solid tumor such as melanoma, head and neck, liver or kidney cancer. The CDR3 bases are TGTGCCAGCAGCTTAGATCTGGCGGGAGGTGCCCTCAACGAGCAGTACTTC. Amino acid sequence: CASSLDLAGGALNEQYF.